These 7 T cell receptor beta chains were sequenced from one sample in a study of T cell repertoires in cytomegalovirus infection. TCRdb called the reads again in MiXCR, with one record for every CDR3 protein. The sample consists of hundreds of thousands of distinct CDR3 sequences, around 10% of them appearing once. The sample was PBMCs. All receptors come from a human donor in good health (CMV status not recorded). Some clones in this sample may be carry-over from other donors' samples.

This clonotype was observed many times. J is TRBJ1-5 and V is TRBV7-2; no clear D. Germline V gene lookup returns CDR1 SGHTA and CDR2 FQGNSA. V lost 9 bases and J lost 4, with 10 bases in between. The CDR3 is 12 residues long. The CDR3 nucleotides are TGTGCCAGTGCAGATCCAAATCAGCCCCAGCATTTT. The encoded protein is CASADPNQPQHF.

This chain connects TRBV19 to TRBJ1-2; weak D call: TRBD1 (6 bases). Deletions cut 9 bases from V and 8 bases from J, with 16 bases between. The V gene's germline CDR1 is LNHDA and CDR2 SQIVND (reference sequence). The CDR3 loop spans 12 amino acids. The CDR3 reads CASKTTGSGYTF. CDR3 coding DNA: TGTGCCAGCAAAACAACAGGGTCGGGCTACACCTTC.

This clonotype was seen ten or more times. The chain couples TRBV5-6 to TRBJ1-2; 10 bases are a match to TRBD1. This CDR3 contains 17 residues. In germline, CDR1 is SGHDT, CDR2 YYEEEE. V gave up 4 bases and J gave up 5 bases; unmatched junction bases: 14. CDR3 coding DNA: TGTGCCAGCAGCACAGCGGGACAGGGGATTTTAGGGTATGGCTACACCTTC. Amino acids: CASSTAGQGILGYGYTF.

The table lists this clonotype with a few counts. This rearrangement joins TRBV6-2 or TRBV6-3 to TRBJ1-1, with D unresolved. The CDR3 totals 14 residues. From germline, CDR1 is MNHEY and CDR2 SVGEGT. Trimming took 5 bases from V and 1 from J, leaving 11 bases between them. The CDR3 DNA reads as TGTGCCAGCAGTCCGATAAGTCCGAACACTGAAGCTTTCTTT. Protein: CASSPISPNTEAFF.

Written as DNA, the CDR3 is TGCAGTGCTACCCTTAGGGGGGCGATACTTTCAGATACGCAGTATTTT. It is translated as CSATLRGAILSDTQYF. The chain links TRBV20-1 to TRBJ2-3, with D possibly being TRBD1 or TRBD2 (6 bases each). The V end lost 4 bases, the J end lost 4 bases, and 21 bases lay between the germline ends. This CDR3 contains 16 residues. The germline V gene has CDR1 DFQATT and CDR2 SNEGSKA (reference sequence).

In its sample, this clonotype was seen many times. V and J are TRBV6-2 or TRBV6-3 and TRBJ2-1, with no clear D. Germline V CDR1 and CDR2: MNHEY, SVGEGT. The CDR3 length is 12 residues. The V gene lost 4 bases and the J gene lost 6 bases, with 7 bases spanning the gap. The CDR3 DNA reads TGTGCCAGCAGTTTCGCTTCCAATGAGCAGTTCTTC. This sequence encodes CASSFASNEQFF.

This clonotype was seen at least ten times. The chain recombines TRBV2 with TRBJ1-6, with D possibly being TRBD1 (6 bases). The CDR3 is made up of 16 amino acids. Deletions cut 1 base from V and 9 bases from J, with 16 bases between. Germline loops: CDR1 SNHLY, CDR2 FYNNEI. CDR3 DNA: TGTGCCAGCAGTGAAGTAGGGGGACGGAGGACTTCACCCCTCCACTTT. This translates into CASSEVGGRRTSPLHF.